This entry lists 2 T cell receptor beta chains sequenced from one sample in a study of Graves' ophthalmopathy and Graves' hyperthyroidism. Researchers took RNA transcripts and amplified TCR beta CDR3 regions from them. A first-round RT-PCR used HTBI primers, followed by a second-round multiplex PCR. One entry per CDR3 protein results from TCRdb running MiXCR on the multiplex PCR reads. The table has roughly 380,000 distinct CDR3 sequences, about 16% seen once. Sequenced sample: peripheral blood. Every receptor here comes from a woman aged 18-29 years with stable Graves' hyperthyroidism.

Remarks on this clonotype: Possible read error: a much larger clone is one base away. This chain uses TRBV19 with TRBJ1-1; D is unclear. CDR1 and CDR2 (germline): LNHDA, SQIVND (reference sequence). CDR3 length: 15 amino acids. The CDR3 here is CASSISGGLNTEASF. For the CDR3, the DNA is TGTGCCAGTAGTATAAGTGGAGGGCTGAACACTGAAGCTTCCTTT.

V and J are TRBV28 and TRBJ2-7, with 9 positions matching TRBD2. From germline, CDR1 is MDHEN and CDR2 SYDVKM. The CDR3 has 14 amino acids. The J segment lost 6 bases and the V segment lost 7 bases, leaving 10 bases of the junction unmatched. The CDR3 sequence is CASTYSGSISEQYF. Written as DNA, the CDR3 is TGTGCCAGCACCTATAGCGGGAGTATAAGCGAGCAGTACTTC. The complete variable domain, with remaining parts taken from reference TRBV28 and TRBJ2-7, reads DVKVTQSSRYLVKRTGEKVFLECVQDMDHENMFWYRQDPGLGLRLIYFSYDVKMKEKGDIPEGYSVSREKKERFSLILESASTNQTSMYLCASTYSGSISEQYFGPGTRLTVT.